This T cell receptor beta chain was profiled in a study of blood T cell repertoires in COVID-19 (dated by TCRdb to about 2020). Regarding the study in general: Samples covering the acute and convalescent phases of COVID-19 were provided by collaborators in the United States, Italy and Spain. The prospective study material was composed of cDNA or gDNA derived from T cells, B-cell-depleted T cells, or PBMCs. Deeply sampled blood TCRbeta repertoires from subjects exposed to, actively infected with, or recovered from COVID-19 were included in the dataset. The repertoires were released in a freely available public database intended as a resource for research on the immune response to SARS-CoV-2. Samples were obtained from the ongoing ImmuneRACE study (first 160 participants) and from 1,200 or so subjects provided by 6 global collaborators. A de-identified subject ID, COVID-19 status, age in years and sex were almost always included in the sample metadata. Where HLA class I and class II types were available, the types were taken from metadata supplied by the sample provider, not from assay-based typing. Summary of the overall study and its limitations: How much clinical and demographic metadata was included differed by source and by participant, and the metadata was provided uncurated.

This clone appeared many times. Its antigen remains unidentified. No much larger clone is present one base from it, and per-base qualities are unavailable. Each collaborating institution followed its own protocols to collect whole blood in K2EDTA tubes. For TCRbeta analysis, collaborators shipped samples in one of three forms: frozen whole blood, isolated PBMCs, or DNA extracted from either of those sample types. TCRbeta CDR3 regions were amplified from genomic DNA using the immunoSEQ Assay, a bias-controlled multiplex PCR. The authors processed their data as follows. The number of nucleated cells in each sample was estimated by amplification of reference gene primers within the assay. Sequence reads were collapsed and filtered to measure the absolute abundance of every unique TCRbeta CDR3 rearrangement. For each sample, productive Simpson clonality was calculated as the square root of Simpson's diversity index over productive rearrangements. This is the immuneACCESS table as TCRdb keeps it, with only in-frame sequences that have V and J called. A part of the clones is gone; compared with another copy, unresolved V genes explain less than half, and the rest is unexplained. The V and J calls and clone size were taken over from that table, and D and trimming were inferred from the DNA. The sample table shows some 150,000 clones, and roughly 81% are seen once. Jointly, the top ten make up roughly 8.9% of the sample.

V is pared back by 5 bases and J by 1 base, with 5 bases lying between the germline termini. The germline V gene (reference sequence) supplies CDR1 DFQATT and CDR2 SNEGSKA. The CDR3 measures 11 amino acids from cysteine to phenylalanine. CDR3 DNA only is kept here, 33 bases in frame from base 1. Sequencing was carried out using peripheral blood. The TCR was taken from a woman aged 45-60 years with active or convalescent COVID-19. The chain links TRBV20-1 with TRBJ1-1; the D gene remains uncertain. The CDR3 is CSALKNTEAFF. The bases read TGCAGTGCTCTAAAGAACACTGAAGCTTTCTTT.